This T cell receptor (beta chain) was found in a study of CD8 T cells in Susac syndrome. TEMRA cells were enriched by FACS, while CD8+ and CD4+ T cells were obtained through a negative isolation that was performed magnetically. V gave up 2 bases and J gave up 7 bases; unmatched junction bases: 8. The CDR3 sequence is 15 residues long. The V gene's germline CDR1 is MGHRA and CDR2 YSYEKL. The authors reverse transcribed roughly 0.5 to 1 ug RNA with random hexamers. Across 54 Vbeta and 13 Jbeta, immunoSEQ multiplex PCR amplified TCR beta CDR3. TCRdb reprocessed the immunoSEQ multiplex PCR reads via MiXCR and lists one record per CDR3 protein. In the table there are some 450,000 distinct CDR3 sequences, about 85% of which are singletons.

Source material: CD8+ T cells from PBMCs. The chain joins TRBV4-1 to TRBJ1-5, with 7 bases lining up with TRBD1. The receptor comes from a human donor with multiple sclerosis. The CDR3, as DNA: TGCGCCAGCAGCCAATTCGGAGGGGGCGAGCAGCCCCAGCATTTT. Translated: CASSQFGGGEQPQHF.